The T cell receptor (beta chain) under discussion was sequenced for a study of T cell responses to AZD1222 COVID-19 vaccine. Pooled in the analysis were second doses at about 4 or about 12 weeks. The CDR3 loop spans 15 amino acids. In germline, CDR1 is LGHNA, CDR2 YSLEER. The V and J ends lost 4 bases and 8 bases, in that order; junction bases with no gene match: 11. The data were produced by immunoSEQ multiplex PCR, yet TCRdb's version contains in-frame clones alone and is incomplete. Of roughly 77,000 clones detected, 75% to 95% appear once; the ten largest clones hold about 3.5%. Study-wide findings and caveats: Seropositive AZD1222 recipients at baseline numbered only five or six.

Concerning this clone: Its antigen is unidentified.

The sample consisted of peripheral blood, taken 28 days after the second AZD1222 dose. This clonotype originated in an adult who received the AZD1222 COVID-19 vaccine. This sequence joins TRBV4-3 and TRBJ2-1; 7 bases align to TRBD2. Written as DNA, the CDR3 is TGCGCCAGCAGCCGCCTGGCGGGAGTTACCGATGAGCAGTTCTTC. It translates to CASSRLAGVTDEQFF.